Sequencing of this TCR beta chain was carried out in a study of cytomegalovirus exposure and HLA in healthy donors. PCR used 60 Vbeta primers and 13 Jbeta primers. TCRdb's table, derived via immunoSEQ multiplex PCR, lists solely in-frame clones and lacks some. The sample includes 100,000 or so clones, more than 70% of them seen just once. A note on this clone: The antigen is unknown.

Findings of the study overall: A later analysis found common viral pathogens apparently linked to several of the most significant clusters.

The origin of this receptor is a man aged 25 to 40 in good health and CMV-seronegative. The sample was PBMCs.

This CDR3 is CASSLAVSGPRGYTF. The CDR3 DNA reads TGCGCCAGCAGCTTGGCCGTCTCAGGGCCGAGGGGCTACACCTTC. The rearrangement links TRBV5-1 to TRBJ1-2; perhaps TRBD1 as D (5 bases). CDR3 length equals 15 residues. From germline, CDR1 is SGHRS and CDR2 YFSETQ. V was trimmed by 0 bases and J by 8 bases, leaving 17 bases between them.